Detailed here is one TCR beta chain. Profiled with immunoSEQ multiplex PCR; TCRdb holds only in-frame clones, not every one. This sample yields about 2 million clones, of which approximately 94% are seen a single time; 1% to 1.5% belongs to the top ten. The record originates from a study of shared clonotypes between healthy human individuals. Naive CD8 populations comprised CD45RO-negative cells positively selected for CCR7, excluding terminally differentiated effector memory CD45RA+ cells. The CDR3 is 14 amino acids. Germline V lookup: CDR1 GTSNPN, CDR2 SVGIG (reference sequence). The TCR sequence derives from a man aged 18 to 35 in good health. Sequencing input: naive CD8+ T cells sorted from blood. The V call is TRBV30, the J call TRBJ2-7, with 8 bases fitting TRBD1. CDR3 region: CAFAGQGVFGEQYF. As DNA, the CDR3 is TGTGCGTTCGCTGGACAGGGAGTATTCGGGGAGCAGTACTTC.